This T cell receptor beta chain came from a study of T cells in Graves' hyperthyroidism and ophthalmopathy. Amplification yielded TCR beta CDR3 regions, with RNA transcripts as the source. HTBI primers were the set used in a first-round RT-PCR of the TCR CDR3. TCRdb re-analysed the multiplex PCR reads in MiXCR, keeping a single row per CDR3 protein. The sample holds hundreds of thousands of distinct CDR3 sequences, roughly 40% seen once. Trimming at V came to 4 bases and at J to 11 bases, leaving 3 bases not matched to a gene. The CDR3 is 10 residues long. The germline gives CDR1 SQVTM, CDR2 ANQGSEA. The chain couples TRBV29-1 to TRBJ2-3; TRBD1 aligns across 7 bases. The TCR comes from a man aged 18 to 30 with Graves' hyperthyroidism. Specimen: blood. CDR3 in amino acids: CSVGGDRQYF. CDR3 in DNA: TGCAGCGTTGGAGGGGACAGGCAGTATTTT.